Below, 30 T cell receptor beta chains from the same sample are listed, as sequenced in a study of cytomegalovirus exposure and HLA in healthy donors. The PCR contained 60 Vbeta and 13 Jbeta primers. The data were produced by immunoSEQ multiplex PCR, yet TCRdb's version contains in-frame clones alone and is incomplete. This repertoire shows about 160,000 clones, about four fifths found once; its top ten account for roughly 6%. Material: PBMCs. The receptors here all came from a man aged 50 to 59 in good health and CMV-seropositive.

V is TRBV5-6 and J is TRBJ1-1, with D uncertain. The germline V gene has CDR1 SGHDT and CDR2 YYEEEE. The CDR3 loop spans 14 amino acids. With 0 bases removed from V and 4 bases from J, the gap between germline ends came to 10 bases. The CDR3 DNA reads TGTGCCAGCAGCTTGGGACTTCCCCCCACTGAAGCTTTCTTT. Its translation is CASSLGLPPTEAFF.

This clone occurred once. This chain uses TRBV5-6 with TRBJ1-5, with TRBD1 as a possible D gene (5 bases). CDR1 is SGHDT, CDR2 YYEEEE, per germline. This CDR3 is 16 amino acids long. The V end was cut by 1 base, the J end by 2 bases, with 13 bases between. CDR3 DNA: TGTGCCAGCAGCTTGTATGGCCTCAGGGGCAATCAGCCCCAGCATTTT. Translated, it gives CASSLYGLRGNQPQHF.

The rearrangement uses TRBV19 and TRBJ2-7; 7 bases line up with TRBD1. This CDR3 region has 14 residues. In germline, CDR1 is LNHDA, CDR2 SQIVND (reference sequence). V lost 3 bases to trimming and J lost 0 bases; unmatched junction nucleotides: 2. CDR3 in DNA: TGTGCCAGTAGTATGGGACAGAGCTCCTACGAGCAGTACTTC. Encoded protein: CASSMGQSSYEQYF.

The gene calls are TRBV5-6 and TRBJ2-2; D gene uncertain. CDR3 length equals 12 residues. V was shortened by 3 bases and J by 7 bases, with 7 bases between the two germline ends. CDR1 is SGHDT and CDR2 is YYEEEE in the germline V gene. The CDR3, as DNA: TGTGCCAGCAGCTCGGTCGGCGGGGAGCTGTTTTTT. This encodes CASSSVGGELFF.

The chain joins TRBV30 to TRBJ2-7; no clear D gene. Germline V gene lookup returns CDR1 GTSNPN and CDR2 SVGIG (reference sequence). V lost 1 base and J 6 bases, leaving 13 bases between the germline ends. This CDR3 comprises 13 residues. Written as DNA, the CDR3 is TGTGCCTGGAGTGGAAAGCTAGTAGGCGAGCAGTACTTC. This codes for CAWSGKLVGEQYF.

The rearrangement links TRBV15 to TRBJ2-7, with D perhaps TRBD2 (5 bases). Germline-derived CDR1 and CDR2 are LNHNV and YYDKDF (reference sequence). The length of the CDR3 is 15 residues. Trimming stripped 0 bases from V and 2 bases from J, with 11 bases between. The CDR3 spells CATSREGDGTYEQYF. Written as DNA, the CDR3 is TGTGCCACCAGCAGAGAGGGCGACGGGACCTACGAGCAGTACTTC.

The chain uses TRBV29-1 and TRBJ1-2; no reliable D call. The CDR3 runs 11 residues. The germline V gene encodes CDR1 SQVTM and CDR2 ANQGSEA. Trimming pared 1 base from V and 7 bases from J, leaving 7 bases between. The CDR3 region has the DNA TGCAGCGTTGAAGGAGGGTTTGGCTACACCTTC. Residues: CSVEGGFGYTF.

J is TRBJ1-2 and V is TRBV28, with 7 positions matching TRBD1. The CDR3 has 16 amino acids. Germline V gene data show CDR1 as MDHEN and CDR2 as SYDVKM. The J segment lost 3 bases and the V segment lost 6 bases, leaving 13 bases of the junction unmatched. DNA for the CDR3: TGTGCCAGCAGAGGGAGTGAGAGGGGGCATCACTATGGCTACACCTTC. Its translation: CASRGSERGHHYGYTF.

This clone was detected only once. The chain employs TRBV27 and TRBJ1-6, with a tentative D call TRBD1 (5 bases). The CDR3 runs to 13 residues. Deletions cut 4 bases from V and 8 bases from J, with 9 bases between. Looked up from germline, CDR1 is MNHEY and CDR2 is SMNVEV (reference sequence). The CDR3 DNA follows: TGTGCCAGCAGTTCAGGGCTCTATTCACCCCTCCACTTT. Residues: CASSSGLYSPLHF.

The chain has TRBV4-1 and TRBJ2-3; TRBD2 matches 8 bases. J was trimmed by 0 bases and V by 3 bases; bases with no gene match: 5. Germline V CDR1 and CDR2: MGHRA, YSYEKL. The CDR3 has 16 residues. The CDR3 coding sequence is TGCGCCAGCAGCCATGGTAGCGGGATGAGCACAGATACGCAGTATTTT. As protein: CASSHGSGMSTDTQYF.

The sample holds one count of this clone. The chain combines TRBV18 with TRBJ2-1, with TRBD1 matching 7 bases. The germline gives CDR1 KGHSH, CDR2 LQKENI. The V and J ends lost 0 bases and 5 bases, in that order; junction bases with no gene match: 4. CDR3 length equals 15 residues. The CDR3 DNA reads TGTGCCAGCTCACCACCCGGGACAGCGAACAATGAGCAGTTCTTC. It encodes CASSPPGTANNEQFF.

The chain recombines TRBV6-6 with TRBJ1-1; D call uncertain. Trimming stripped 2 bases from V and 3 bases from J, with 16 bases between. The CDR3 sequence is 16 residues long. Germline-derived CDR1 and CDR2 are MNHNY and SVGAGI (reference sequence). CDR3 in amino acids: CASSYPRGERDTEAFF. CDR3 coding DNA: TGTGCCAGCAGTTACCCCCGGGGAGAGAGGGACACTGAAGCTTTCTTT.

This chain links TRBV6-1 with TRBJ2-7; TRBD2 matches at 8 bases. Germline V gives CDR1 MNHNS, CDR2 SASEGT. J gave up 0 bases and V 5 bases, and 0 bases lay outside the gene matches. The CDR3 contains 13 residues. CDR3 amino acids: CASSLAGSYEQYF. CDR3 coding DNA: TGTGCCAGCAGTCTAGCGGGCTCCTACGAGCAGTACTTC.

The genes are TRBV28 and TRBJ1-2; TRBD1 matches at 11 bases. The V and J ends lost 5 bases and 8 bases, in that order; junction bases with no gene match: 13. The germline V gene has CDR1 MDHEN and CDR2 SYDVKM. This CDR3 is built from 16 residues. In DNA, the CDR3 is TGTGCCAGCAGTCCACTCCAAGGACAGGGGGCTGACGGCTACACCTTC. This sequence encodes CASSPLQGQGADGYTF.

Written as DNA, the CDR3 is TGTGCCAGCAGCCGATTGGGCGACCACAATGAGCAGTTCTTC. It yields the protein CASSRLGDHNEQFF. This sequence joins TRBV27 and TRBJ2-1; no firm D call. The CDR3 totals 14 residues. Germline V lookup: CDR1 MNHEY, CDR2 SMNVEV (reference sequence). V shed 6 bases and J shed 5 bases, with 14 bases lying between them.

The V and J genes are TRBV7-9 and TRBJ2-1; D perhaps matches TRBD1 (5 bases). This CDR3 is 13 amino acids long. Between the trimmed V and J ends, which lost 6 bases and 6 bases, there was a span of 12 bases. CDR1 is SEHNR, CDR2 FQNEAQ, per germline (reference sequence). CDR3 DNA: TGTGCCAGCAGTTCACTTGGGGCCAATGAGCAGTTCTTC. Amino acids: CASSSLGANEQFF.

The J gene is TRBJ1-2, the V gene TRBV6-5; D may be TRBD1 (6 bases). V was clipped by 0 bases and J by 3 bases, with 8 bases between them. There are 14 residues in the CDR3. Germline CDR1 reads MNHEY; CDR2 reads SVGAGI. This chain's CDR3 is CASSYSPGDYGYTF. CDR3 sequence (DNA): TGTGCCAGCAGTTACTCTCCAGGGGACTATGGCTACACCTTC.

The chain carries TRBV9 and TRBJ1-4; tentative D call: TRBD1 (5 bases). V lost 5 bases, J lost 0 bases, and 11 bases lay in between. Germline assignment: CDR1 SGDLS and CDR2 YYNGEE. The CDR3 is 15 amino acids. The CDR3 DNA is TGTGCCAGCAGTGTGACAGTTACAACTAATGAAAAACTGTTTTTT. Amino acids: CASSVTVTTNEKLFF.

V is TRBV4-2 and J is TRBJ2-1; 10 positions agree with TRBD1. CDR3 length: 14 amino acids. The germline CDR1 and CDR2 sequences are LGHNA and YNFKEQ. With 7 bases clipped from V and 6 bases from J, the junction kept 6 bases outside the gene matches. CDR3 residues: CASTAWTGGNEQFF. In DNA form, the CDR3 reads TGTGCCAGCACCGCCTGGACAGGGGGCAATGAGCAGTTCTTC.

Comments on this clone: Germline is not matched at one junction end, which may reflect a read error. V gene TRBV30 combines with J gene TRBJ2-6; 8 positions agree with TRBD1. This CDR3 comprises 17 residues. From germline, CDR1 is GTSNPN and CDR2 SVGIG (reference sequence). As DNA, the CDR3 is TGTGTCTGGAGCCGGGACAGGACAGATTCTGGGGCCAACGTCCTGACTTTC. Protein: CVWSRDRTDSGANVLTF.

The genes are TRBV28 and TRBJ2-5, with 16 bases aligning to TRBD2. V dropped 6 bases and J dropped 4; count of bases not matched to a gene: 14. Germline V gene lookup returns CDR1 MDHEN and CDR2 SYDVKM. The CDR3 length is 19 residues. CDR3: CASSILPGLAGGLGETQYF. The CDR3 region has the DNA TGTGCCAGCAGCATATTACCGGGACTAGCGGGAGGGTTGGGAGAGACCCAGTACTTC.

The chain couples TRBV5-1 to TRBJ2-7; 10 bases are a match to TRBD2. V shed 2 bases and J 7 bases; nucleotides not matched to a gene: 9. This CDR3 is built from 15 residues. CDR1 is SGHRS, CDR2 YFSETQ, per germline. In DNA, the CDR3 is TGCGCCAGCAGCTTTAACCTAGCGGGAGCGGGGGAGCAGTACTTC. Residues: CASSFNLAGAGEQYF.

V is TRBV7-8 and J is TRBJ2-7; a weak D match, TRBD2 (6 bases). CDR1 and CDR2 from the germline V gene are SGHVS and FQNEAQ. V lost 0 bases to trimming and J lost 2 bases, with 8 bases between them. The CDR3 runs to 14 residues. The CDR3 loop reads CASSLAGTPYEQYF. Written as DNA, the CDR3 is TGTGCCAGCAGCTTAGCAGGGACTCCCTACGAGCAGTACTTC.

Only a few counts were recorded for this clone. The chain couples TRBV5-1 to TRBJ2-7, with TRBD2 as a possible D gene (6 bases). This CDR3 region has 13 residues. Trimming pared 3 bases from V and 4 bases from J, leaving 11 bases between. Germline loops: CDR1 SGHRS, CDR2 YFSETQ. CDR3: CASSSGDLYEQYF. For the CDR3, the DNA is TGCGCCAGCAGCTCGGGGGACCTATACGAGCAGTACTTC.

This clone was counted only a few times. The V and J genes are TRBV5-5 and TRBJ1-1; the D gene is possibly TRBD1 (5 bases). Trimming took 3 bases from V and 6 from J, leaving 12 bases between them. The CDR3 runs to 13 residues. Germline V lookup: CDR1 SGHKS, CDR2 YYEKEE (reference sequence). This chain's CDR3 is CASSSEAGAEAFF. The CDR3, as DNA: TGTGCCAGCAGCTCCGAGGCGGGGGCTGAAGCTTTCTTT.

The V call is TRBV5-4, the J call TRBJ2-3; 8 bases agree with TRBD2. The CDR3 loop spans 15 amino acids. The V segment lost 4 bases and the J segment 1 base; nucleotides outside the gene matches: 5. CDR1 and CDR2 (germline): SGHNT, YYREEE (reference sequence). DNA for the CDR3: TGTGCCAGCAGCGCACTAGCGGAAGGCACAGATACGCAGTATTTT. Its protein is CASSALAEGTDTQYF.

In this sample, this clone turned up once. This rearrangement joins TRBV29-1 to TRBJ1-2; tentatively, D is TRBD1 (5 bases). Germline V gene data show CDR1 as SQVTM and CDR2 as ANQGSEA. V lost 7 bases and J lost 6, with 15 bases in between. The CDR3 consists of 12 residues. In DNA, the CDR3 is TGCAGCGCCAAAAGGGGAGGGCATGGCTACACCTTC. It yields the protein CSAKRGGHGYTF.

The CDR3 DNA follows: TGCGCCAGCAGTGAGCCCCGACAGGGCAGCGAGCAGTTCTTC. Amino acids: CASSEPRQGSEQFF. The rearrangement links TRBV10-1 to TRBJ2-1; 7 nucleotides agree with TRBD1. CDR1 and CDR2 (germline): WNHNN, SYGVQD (reference sequence). Germline trimming cut 2 bases from V and 10 bases from J; bases unmatched to any gene: 8. The CDR3 sequence is 14 residues long.

Here the CDR3 DNA reads TGCAGCGTAGACTACGGGGGCTACACCTTC. Protein product: CSVDYGGYTF. The J gene is TRBJ1-2, the V gene TRBV29-1; D unresolved. The germline V and J ends were trimmed by 6 bases and 8 bases, with 10 bases remaining between them. This CDR3 is 10 amino acids long. Germline V gene lookup returns CDR1 SQVTM and CDR2 ANQGSEA.

V usage is TRBV7-2 and J usage is TRBJ2-5, with D perhaps TRBD2 (6 bases). Per germline, CDR1 SGHTA and CDR2 FQGNSA. The CDR3 length is 14 residues. Trimming shortened V by 6 bases and J by 1 base, and 12 bases separated the two germline ends. Here the CDR3 DNA reads TGTGCCAGCAGGCTCGCGCGGGGCCAAGAGACCCAGTACTTC. Translated: CASRLARGQETQYF.